A single sample gave rise to the 18 T cell receptor beta chains below, sequenced in a study of cytomegalovirus exposure and HLA in healthy donors. PCR primers comprised 60 Vbeta and 13 Jbeta primers. Sequencing used immunoSEQ multiplex PCR; TCRdb keeps in-frame clones, though not all of them. The sample includes about 120,000 clones, less than 90% of them seen just once. Specimen: PBMCs. The source is a man between 45 and 60 years old in good health and CMV-seronegative.

In its sample, this clone was seen a few times. This sequence joins TRBV5-6 and TRBJ2-3, with D possibly TRBD2 on 5 matching bases. Trimming removed 4 bases from V and 6 bases from J, with 18 bases in between. Germline CDR1 and CDR2: SGHDT and YYEEEE. The CDR3 has 15 residues. CDR3 sequence (DNA): TGTGCCAGCAGCAACCCCGGGCGGACGGGGGATACGCAGTATTTT. This sequence encodes CASSNPGRTGDTQYF.

This sequence joins TRBV15 and TRBJ2-1, with D hard to call. The length of the CDR3 is 14 residues. V gave up 4 bases and J gave up 4 bases, with 11 bases separating them. In germline, CDR1 is LNHNV, CDR2 YYDKDF (reference sequence). Written as DNA, the CDR3 is TGTGCCACCAGCATCCTAACTATTTACAATGAGCAGTTCTTC. Translation: CATSILTIYNEQFF.

The chain employs TRBV11-3 and TRBJ2-2, with TRBD1 matching 10 bases. Germline V CDR1 and CDR2: SGHNT, YENEEA. The CDR3 has 15 residues. V lost 9 bases to trimming and J lost 2 bases; unmatched junction nucleotides: 6. This CDR3 reads CASRGTGVNTGELFF. The DNA for the CDR3 is TGTGCCAGTAGGGGGACAGGGGTCAACACCGGGGAGCTGTTTTTT.

The gene calls are TRBV11-1 and TRBJ2-3; D is unclear. Per the germline V gene, CDR1 is SGHAT and CDR2 is FQDESV (reference sequence). The CDR3 is 14 amino acids. With 5 bases removed from V and 4 bases from J, the gap between germline ends came to 13 bases. Here the CDR3 DNA reads TGTGCCAGCAGCGCCGCCCCCCGGGCAGATACGCAGTATTTT. Amino acid sequence: CASSAAPRADTQYF.

A word on this clone: One end of the junction does not line up with germline, which may come from a read error. The chain couples TRBV7-9 to TRBJ2-7, with TRBD2 as a possible D gene (6 bases). CDR3 size: 12 residues. Germline-derived CDR1 and CDR2 are SEHNR and FQNEAQ (reference sequence). CDR3 protein: CSSSRDFYEQYF. The CDR3 coding sequence is TGTTCCAGCAGCAGGGACTTCTACGAGCAGTACTTC.

The chain recombines TRBV10-3 with TRBJ2-1; D gene uncertain. V lost 8 bases, J lost 6 bases, and 11 bases lay in between. Per germline, CDR1 ENHRY and CDR2 SYGVKD. The CDR3 has 12 amino acids. In DNA form, the CDR3 reads TGTGCCATCGTGGCGGCATCCAATGAGCAGTTCTTC. Translation: CAIVAASNEQFF.

The V call is TRBV7-2, the J call TRBJ2-5; 14 bases align to TRBD2. The CDR3 totals 16 residues. The germline V gene encodes CDR1 SGHTA and CDR2 FQGNSA. The ends lost 3 bases at V and 2 bases at J; junction bases unmatched: 2. The DNA of the CDR3 is TGTGCCAGCAGCTTTAGACTAGCGGGAGGGCAAGAGACCCAGTACTTC. Translated: CASSFRLAGGQETQYF.

There are a few counts of this clone. The chain combines TRBV5-6 with TRBJ2-3, with TRBD1 identical over 8 bases. The junction had 2 bases not matched to a gene; V was cut back by 2 bases and J by 6 bases. The CDR3 spans 13 residues. The germline V gene encodes CDR1 SGHDT and CDR2 YYEEEE. The chain's CDR3 is CASSLPGGDTQYF. The CDR3 nucleotides are TGTGCCAGCAGCTTACCAGGGGGCGATACGCAGTATTTT.

This clone has only one observation. The junction departs from the called germline gene at one end, perhaps through a read error. The rearrangement links TRBV7-9 to TRBJ1-1; 8 bases map to TRBD1. From germline, CDR1 is SEHNR and CDR2 FQNEAQ (reference sequence). The CDR3 runs to 12 residues. The CDR3 sequence is CSSSSRTGEAFF. The CDR3 DNA reads as TGTTCCAGCAGCTCAAGGACAGGGGAAGCTTTCTTT.

The rearrangement joins TRBV9 to TRBJ2-7; 7 positions agree with TRBD1. Looked up from germline, CDR1 is SGDLS and CDR2 is YYNGEE. V gave up 4 bases and J gave up 1 base; unmatched junction bases: 5. The CDR3 runs 14 residues. The CDR3 DNA sequence: TGTGCCAGCAGCCCCGGGACAGATTCCTACGAGCAGTACTTC. Amino acids: CASSPGTDSYEQYF.

The chain is built from TRBV2 and TRBJ2-7; weak D call: TRBD2 (5 bases). This CDR3 spans 17 amino acids. Per the germline V gene, CDR1 is SNHLY and CDR2 is FYNNEI. The V and J ends lost 1 base and 5 bases respectively, with 21 bases between them. CDR3 in amino acids: CASSEGPLEFYFNEQYF. The CDR3 region has the DNA TGTGCCAGCAGTGAAGGACCACTAGAGTTTTATTTCAACGAGCAGTACTTC.

V and J are TRBV27 and TRBJ2-3; a possible D gene is TRBD2 (6 bases). Germline V gene data show CDR1 as MNHEY and CDR2 as SMNVEV (reference sequence). The CDR3 spans 15 residues. V gave up 6 bases and J gave up 2 bases, with 15 bases separating them. As DNA, the CDR3 is TGTGCCAGCAGATCGGGACTCTCATACACAGATACGCAGTATTTT. Its translation: CASRSGLSYTDTQYF.

The chain combines TRBV7-8 with TRBJ2-2; tentative D call: TRBD2 (5 bases). The CDR3 is made up of 16 amino acids. The germline V and J ends were trimmed by 5 bases and 0 bases, with 13 bases remaining between them. CDR1 SGHVS and CDR2 FQNEAQ come from the germline V gene. The CDR3 sequence is CASSPRERTNTGELFF. CDR3 DNA: TGTGCCAGCAGCCCACGTGAGCGGACGAACACCGGGGAGCTGTTTTTT.

The rearrangement uses TRBV7-9 and TRBJ2-1; D is possibly TRBD2 (6 bases). Germline-derived CDR1 and CDR2 are SEHNR and FQNEAQ (reference sequence). Trimming took off 1 base at V and 5 bases at J, with 15 bases between the two ends. This CDR3 spans 16 amino acids. The DNA of the CDR3 is TGTGCCAGCAGCTTAGGTAACAGGAGACTAGACAATGAGCAGTTCTTC. It is translated as CASSLGNRRLDNEQFF.

This clone was observed a handful of times. In DNA form, the CDR3 reads TGTGCCAGCAGTTTTCTTCTAGCGGGGTTCGAGCAGTACTTC. Its protein product is CASSFLLAGFEQYF. The V gene is TRBV28, the J gene TRBJ2-7; 9 bases are shared with TRBD2. The CDR3 consists of 14 residues. With V trimmed by 3 bases and J by 6 bases, 6 bases remained unmatched. Germline V gene data show CDR1 as MDHEN and CDR2 as SYDVKM.

This clone is a singleton in its sample. The J gene is TRBJ1-2, the V gene TRBV4-3; D is undetermined. This CDR3 spans 12 amino acids. Per germline, CDR1 LGHNA and CDR2 YSLEER. V was cut by 3 bases and J by 5 bases, with 7 bases left in between. CDR3 sequence reads: CASSHYLYGYTF. As DNA, the CDR3 is TGCGCCAGCAGCCATTACCTATATGGCTACACCTTC.

This chain uses TRBV2 with TRBJ2-7, with a possible D match to TRBD1 (5 bases). There are 14 residues in the CDR3. The V end was cut by 4 bases, the J end by 3 bases, with 13 bases between. Germline loops: CDR1 SNHLY, CDR2 FYNNEI. The CDR3 reads CASSGINRNYEQYF. CDR3 in DNA: TGTGCCAGCAGTGGAATTAACAGGAACTACGAGCAGTACTTC.

The chain uses TRBV21-1 and TRBJ2-6; the DNA was not compared with TRBD1, the D call given in the table. TRBV21-1 constitutes a pseudogene. The CDR3 runs 21 residues. The CDR3 here is CASSKIQVGTGRHSGANVLTF. The CDR3 DNA reads TGTGCCAGCAGCAAAATCCAAGTAGGGACAGGGAGGCACTCTGGGGCCAACGTCCTGACTTTC.